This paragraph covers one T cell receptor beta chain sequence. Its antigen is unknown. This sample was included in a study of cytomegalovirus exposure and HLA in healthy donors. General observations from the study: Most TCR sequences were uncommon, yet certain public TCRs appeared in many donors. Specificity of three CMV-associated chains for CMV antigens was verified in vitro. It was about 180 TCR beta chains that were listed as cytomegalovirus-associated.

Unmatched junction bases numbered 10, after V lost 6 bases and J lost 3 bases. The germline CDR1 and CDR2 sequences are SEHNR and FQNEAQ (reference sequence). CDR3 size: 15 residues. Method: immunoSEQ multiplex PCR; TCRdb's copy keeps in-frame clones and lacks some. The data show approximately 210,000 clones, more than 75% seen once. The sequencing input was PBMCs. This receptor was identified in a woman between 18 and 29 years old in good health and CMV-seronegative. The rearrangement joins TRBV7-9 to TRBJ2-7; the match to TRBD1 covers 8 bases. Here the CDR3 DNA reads TGTGCCAGCAGGCCTACGGGACAGGATGGCTACGAGCAGTACTTC. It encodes CASRPTGQDGYEQYF.